These 8 T cell receptor beta chains came from one sample sequenced in a study of T-cell memory formation after mild COVID-19. TCRdb reprocessed the 5' RACE reads with MiXCR, giving one entry per CDR3 protein. The sample comprises approximately 570,000 distinct CDR3 sequences, over 15% of which are singletons, and more than 10% rests with the top ten. The sample comprised PBMCs or a T cell subset sorted from them (not recorded which). These receptors all come from an adult woman who had mild COVID-19 (a few samples of this study predate the infection). Cell type and time point are not known.

This clonotype appeared a few times. This chain joins TRBV27 and TRBJ2-7; the D is unclear. Germline CDR1 MNHEY, CDR2 SMNVEV (reference sequence). The CDR3 spans 15 residues. The V and J ends lost 0 bases and 0 bases respectively, with 9 bases between them. The CDR3 DNA sequence: TGTGCCAGCAGTTTATCCTTGCGGCCCTCCTACGAGCAGTACTTC. It encodes CASSLSLRPSYEQYF.

This clonotype was counted a few times. This rearrangement joins TRBV4-3 to TRBJ2-4, with 11 bases lining up with TRBD1. Germline-derived CDR1 and CDR2 are LGHNA and YSLEER. Losses at the gene ends were 4 bases for V and 6 bases for J; bases not matched to a gene: 5. This CDR3 has 15 amino acids. In DNA, the CDR3 is TGCGCCAGCAGCCGCAGGACAGGGGGCCCAAACATTCAGTACTTC. It codes for CASSRRTGGPNIQYF.

The rearrangement uses TRBV29-1 and TRBJ1-4; a possible D gene is TRBD1 (5 bases). Trimming cost V 4 bases and J 5 bases, with 17 bases left between them. This CDR3 region has 15 residues. Germline loops: CDR1 SQVTM, CDR2 ANQGSEA. CDR3 coding DNA: TGCAGCGTTGCGAGCGGAGGGGTATCAAATGAAAAACTGTTTTTT. Protein sequence: CSVASGGVSNEKLFF.

In this sample, this clonotype turned up a few times. This rearrangement joins TRBV5-1 to TRBJ2-1; TRBD2 matches at 10 bases. The CDR3 has 16 residues. The V segment lost 4 bases and the J segment 6 bases; nucleotides outside the gene matches: 10. Germline CDR1 reads SGHRS; CDR2 reads YFSETQ. The DNA of the CDR3 is TGCGCCAGCAGCCCGCGTAGCGGGGGGTACGCCAATGAGCAGTTCTTC. Encoded protein: CASSPRSGGYANEQFF.

This clonotype was recorded many times. The chain uses TRBV7-8 and TRBJ1-1; the D is unclear. V was clipped by 6 bases and J by 4 bases, with 12 bases between them. From germline, CDR1 is SGHVS and CDR2 FQNEAQ. CDR3 length: 13 residues. CDR3 bases: TGTGCCAGCAGTTTGGGCAGAGTCACTGAAGCTTTCTTT. As protein: CASSLGRVTEAFF.

This clonotype occurred a few times. The J gene is TRBJ2-1, the V gene TRBV11-3; 11 bases line up with TRBD2. There are 15 residues in the CDR3. CDR1 is SGHNT and CDR2 is YENEEA in the germline V gene. V was clipped by 5 bases and J by 4 bases; unmatched bases: 4. The CDR3 here is CASSPRLAGYNEQFF. As DNA, the CDR3 is TGTGCCAGCAGCCCTCGACTAGCGGGGTACAATGAGCAGTTCTTC. The full variable domain, in which reference TRBV11-3 and TRBJ2-1 provide the parts outside the CDR3, is EAGVVQSPRYKIIEKKQPVAFWCNPISGHNTLYWYLQNLGQGPELLIRYENEEAVDDSQLPKDRFSAERLKGVDSTLKIQPAELGDSAVYLCASSPRLAGYNEQFFGPGTRLTVL.

This clonotype was seen a few times. V is TRBV7-9 and J is TRBJ2-5; 12 positions agree with TRBD2. Germline CDR1 reads SEHNR; CDR2 reads FQNEAQ (reference sequence). J lost 2 bases, V lost 3 bases, and 4 bases had no gene match. CDR3 length equals 16 residues. CDR3 in amino acids: CASSFGLAGPQETQYF. DNA for the CDR3: TGTGCCAGCAGCTTCGGACTAGCGGGGCCGCAAGAGACCCAGTACTTC.

The chain employs TRBV13 and TRBJ2-7; TRBD1 matches 9 bases. Germline CDR1 reads PRHDT; CDR2 reads FYEKMQ (reference sequence). V dropped 6 bases and J dropped 5; count of bases not matched to a gene: 11. The CDR3 is 15 amino acids. CDR3 amino acids: CASRASGTGRHEQYF. The DNA for the CDR3 is TGTGCCAGCAGAGCCTCCGGGACAGGGCGCCACGAGCAGTACTTC.